This T cell receptor (beta chain) stems from a study of T-cell reconstitution after alpha-beta-depleted transplantation in children. Germline V gives CDR1 SGHRS, CDR2 YFSETQ. The ends were cut back, 1 base at V and 7 bases at J, with 12 bases in the middle. This CDR3 has 14 amino acids. This clonotype was seen a handful of times. A library of TCRbeta sequences, prepared with unique molecular identifiers, was generated. TCRdb itself ran the PCR reads through MiXCR, one entry per CDR3 protein. The sample includes some 130,000 distinct CDR3 sequences, about 9.5% of them seen just once. The material was PBMCs, mostly from graft donor cells, obtained 180 days after TCRalphabeta/CD19-depleted stem cell transplant. The genes are TRBV5-1 and TRBJ1-5; D may be TRBD1 (5 bases). This TCR derives from a girl under two years old who had a stem cell transplant for combined immunodeficiency, so the T cells may come from the graft donor. In nucleotides, the CDR3 is TGCGCCAGCAGCTTGCCGGCTCCAGGGCAGCCCCAGCATTTT. This codes for CASSLPAPGQPQHF.